This TCR beta chain was documented in a study of blood T cell repertoires in COVID-19. Whole-study context: COVID-19 samples, acute and convalescent, were from the United States, Italy and Spain. PBMCs, B-cell-depleted T cells, or T cells were the source of the cDNA or gDNA that made up the material.

In the original workflow: How many nucleated cells were present was estimated from reference gene primer amplification. Repertoires were generated with immunoSEQ multiplex PCR, while TCRdb's copy carries only in-frame clones and drops some. The V and J calls and clone size come from that table; D and trimming were worked out from the DNA. The data show roughly 80,000 clones, about nine tenths seen once. Trimming left V 4 bases short and J 1 base short, with 8 bases between. From germline, CDR1 is SGHRS and CDR2 YFSETQ. CDR3 size: 13 residues. The sample consisted of peripheral blood. This TCR was recovered from a woman aged 45-65 years in a cohort sampled during active COVID-19. The chain links TRBV5-1 to TRBJ1-1, with D possibly TRBD1 on 5 matching bases. CDR3 DNA: TGCGCCAGCAGCCGCGACAGGAACACTGAAGCTTTCTTT. Its protein is CASSRDRNTEAFF.